Shown below are 6 T cell receptor beta chains from a single sample sequenced in a study of blood T cell repertoires in COVID-19. This table comes from immunoSEQ multiplex PCR, and its TCRdb copy is limited to in-frame clones, with some not included. The sample comprises approximately 190,000 clones, roughly 84% of which are singletons, and about 6.6% rests with the top ten. Sequenced material: peripheral blood. Source of these receptors: a woman aged 40 to 49 who had recovered from COVID-19.

The rearrangement uses TRBV7-2 and TRBJ1-6; 7 nucleotides line up with TRBD1. Germline V gene data show CDR1 as SGHTA and CDR2 as FQGNSA. CDR3 length equals 15 residues. J was trimmed by 6 bases and V by 2 bases; bases with no gene match: 4. CDR3: CASSLMQGVNSPLHF. In DNA form, the CDR3 reads TGTGCCAGCAGCTTAATGCAGGGGGTTAATTCACCCCTCCACTTT. The variable domain in full, with the rest retrieved from reference TRBV7-2 and TRBJ1-6, is GAGVSQSPSNKVTEKGKDVELRCDPISGHTALYWYRQSLGQGLEFLIYFQGNSAPDKSGLPSDRFSAERTGGSVSTLTIQRTQQEDSAVYLCASSLMQGVNSPLHFGNGTRLTVT.

The chain employs TRBV5-1 and TRBJ1-2; weak D call: TRBD1 (5 bases). The germline V and J ends were trimmed by 0 bases and 4 bases, with 13 bases remaining between them. The length of the CDR3 is 15 residues. Germline-derived CDR1 and CDR2 are SGHRS and YFSETQ. For the CDR3, the DNA is TGCGCCAGCAGCTTGGCCGGTTCAGGGTCCTATGGCTACACCTTC. Translation: CASSLAGSGSYGYTF.

CDR3 sequence (DNA): TGTGCCAGCAGCCCCCTAGCGGGATCCTACAATGAGCAGTTCTTC. Its translation: CASSPLAGSYNEQFF. J is TRBJ2-1 and V is TRBV7-2; 9 bases are a match to TRBD2. This CDR3 contains 15 residues. Per germline, CDR1 SGHTA and CDR2 FQGNSA. The J segment lost 1 base and the V segment lost 5 bases, leaving 3 bases of the junction unmatched.

This clone was seen only once. V and J are TRBV27 and TRBJ1-5; 7 bases align to TRBD1. V dropped 5 bases and J dropped 9; count of bases not matched to a gene: 10. Germline assignment: CDR1 MNHEY and CDR2 SMNVEV (reference sequence). The CDR3 consists of 14 residues. The CDR3 loop reads CASSAGTAPLPQHF. CDR3 DNA: TGTGCCAGCAGTGCCGGGACAGCCCCTTTGCCCCAGCATTTT.

The chain employs TRBV5-4 and TRBJ2-6; perhaps TRBD2 as D (5 bases). Deletions cut 1 base from V and 2 bases from J, with 10 bases between. The CDR3 totals 16 residues. Germline V gene lookup returns CDR1 SGHNT and CDR2 YYREEE (reference sequence). The CDR3 nucleotides are TGTGCCAGCAGCTTGAAGTCGGGGACTGGGGCCAACGTCCTGACTTTC. It is translated as CASSLKSGTGANVLTF.

The rearrangement uses TRBV6-1 and TRBJ2-5; D call uncertain. Germline V lookup: CDR1 MNHNS, CDR2 SASEGT. The CDR3 runs 13 residues. Trimming shortened V by 1 base and J by 7 bases, and 10 bases separated the two germline ends. For the CDR3, the DNA is TGTGCCAGCAGTGAAGTGTCCCTAAGGACCCAGTACTTC. Its protein product is CASSEVSLRTQYF.